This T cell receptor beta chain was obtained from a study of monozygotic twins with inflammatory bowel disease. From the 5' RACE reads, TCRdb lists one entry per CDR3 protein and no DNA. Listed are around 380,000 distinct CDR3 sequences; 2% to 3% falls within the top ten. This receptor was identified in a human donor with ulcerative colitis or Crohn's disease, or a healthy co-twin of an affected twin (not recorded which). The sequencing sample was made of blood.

The CDR3 protein is CSARGYMMNTGELFF. This chain joins TRBV20-1 and TRBJ2-2. CDR1 and CDR2 (germline): DFQATT, SNEGSKA (reference sequence). This CDR3 region has 15 residues.